These 5 T cell receptor beta chains were sequenced from one sample in a study of shared clonotypes between healthy human individuals. Clones were read by immunoSEQ multiplex PCR, and TCRdb kept only the in-frame ones, dropping some. The table records 950,000 to 1,100,000 clones, about 75% of them present only once. Sequenced input: memory CD4+ T cells sorted from blood. The subset is: CD45RA-negative fraction. These receptors were taken from a man between 18 and 35 years old in good health.

CDR3 protein: CAISVGREGDGYTF. CDR3 DNA: TGTGCCATCAGTGTGGGTCGGGAGGGTGATGGCTACACCTTC. The rearrangement joins TRBV10-3 to TRBJ1-2; D is undetermined. Germline V gene data show CDR1 as ENHRY and CDR2 as SYGVKD. This CDR3 spans 14 amino acids. Trimming left V 4 bases short and J 6 bases short, with 15 bases between.

This chain links TRBV9 with TRBJ2-3; tentative D call: TRBD1 (6 bases). Trimming removed 4 bases from V and 0 bases from J, with 15 bases in between. CDR3 size: 16 residues. In germline, CDR1 is SGDLS, CDR2 YYNGEE. In nucleotides, the CDR3 is TGTGCCAGCAGCACCTCGGACAGCTATAGCACAGATACGCAGTATTTT. Translating gives CASSTSDSYSTDTQYF.

This chain links TRBV6-5 with TRBJ1-3; no firm D call. The CDR3 has 16 residues. Trimming cost V 0 bases and J 1 base, with 10 bases left between them. CDR1 and CDR2 (germline): MNHEY, SVGAGI. The CDR3 spells CASSYSSGRSGNTIYF. In DNA form, the CDR3 reads TGTGCCAGCAGTTACTCCTCGGGGAGGTCTGGAAACACCATATATTTT.

The chain joins TRBV7-2 to TRBJ2-2; maybe TRBD2 (5 bases). V lost 2 bases and J lost 1, with 14 bases in between. CDR1 is SGHTA and CDR2 is FQGNSA in the germline V gene. The CDR3 extends over 17 amino acids. Written as DNA, the CDR3 is TGTGCCAGCAGCTTACCTTTTGTTAGCGTGAACACCGGGGAGCTGTTTTTT. Protein: CASSLPFVSVNTGELFF.

V is TRBV5-1 and J is TRBJ2-1, with TRBD2 identical over 7 bases. The CDR3 is made up of 15 amino acids. Trimming took 4 bases from V and 0 from J; bases not matched to a gene: 4. Germline V CDR1 and CDR2: SGHRS, YFSETQ. The CDR3 coding sequence is TGCGCCAGCAGCGAACCGGGAGGCTCCTACAATGAGCAGTTCTTC. Amino acid sequence: CASSEPGGSYNEQFF.